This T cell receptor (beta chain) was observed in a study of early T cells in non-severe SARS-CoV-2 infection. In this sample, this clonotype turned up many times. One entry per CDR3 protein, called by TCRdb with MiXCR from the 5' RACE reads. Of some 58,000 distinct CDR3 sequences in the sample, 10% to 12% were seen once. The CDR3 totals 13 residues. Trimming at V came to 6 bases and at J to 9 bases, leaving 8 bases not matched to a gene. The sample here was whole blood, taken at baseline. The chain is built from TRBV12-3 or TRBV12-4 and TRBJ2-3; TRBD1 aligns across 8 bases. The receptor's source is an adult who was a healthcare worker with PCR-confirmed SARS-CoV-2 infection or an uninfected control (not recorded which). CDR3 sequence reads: CASRSGTGTTQYF. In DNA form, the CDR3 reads TGTGCCAGCAGATCCGGGACAGGCACGACGCAGTATTTT.